The present T cell receptor (beta chain) was sequenced within a study of T cell repertoires in cytomegalovirus infection. TCRdb fed the reads into MiXCR, producing one record per CDR3 protein. In the table there are approximately 140,000 distinct CDR3 sequences, about 24% of which are singletons. This clonotype was counted at least ten times. Its antigen is unknown. The CDR3 runs 15 residues. The V segment lost 3 bases and the J segment 6 bases; nucleotides outside the gene matches: 6. CDR1 SGHTA and CDR2 FQGNSA come from the germline V gene. This sequence joins TRBV7-2 and TRBJ1-5, with 9 bases lining up with TRBD1. The clonotype originates from a human donor in good health (CMV status not recorded). Some clones in this sample may be carry-over from other donors' samples. The sequencing input was PBMCs, sequenced either directly or after in vitro stimulation (not recorded which). CDR3: CASSFMTGGFQPQHF. The CDR3 DNA is TGTGCCAGCAGCTTTATGACAGGGGGGTTTCAGCCCCAGCATTTT.